This TCR beta chain emerged from a study of blood T cell repertoires in COVID-19. Study-level information: PBMCs, B-cell-depleted T cells, or T cells were the source of the cDNA or gDNA that made up the material.

TCRdb's copy holds only in-frame clones and misses some; the assay was immunoSEQ multiplex PCR. The sample holds around 300,000 clones; 89% are singletons and the top ten take 0.85% to 0.95%. CDR3 length equals 15 residues. The junction had 7 bases not matched to a gene; V was cut back by 4 bases and J by 3 bases. CDR1 and CDR2 (germline): SGHDT, YYEEEE. This TCR came from a middle-aged woman who had recovered from COVID-19. Input material: peripheral blood. The rearrangement uses TRBV5-6 and TRBJ2-7, with 10 positions matching TRBD1. This chain's CDR3 is CASSPRQGAVYEQYF. In nucleotides, the CDR3 is TGTGCCAGCAGCCCCCGACAGGGGGCGGTCTACGAGCAGTACTTC.